The next 23 T cell receptor beta chains were all read from a single sample in a study of blood T cell repertoires in COVID-19. Produced via immunoSEQ multiplex PCR; TCRdb's table is partial and in-frame only. This sample yields 290,000 or so clones, of which around 86% are seen a single time; about 2.7% belongs to the top ten. The sequenced sample consisted of PBMCs or T cells enriched from blood (not recorded which). These receptor sequences come from a woman between 18 and 29 years old who had recovered from COVID-19.

The gene calls are TRBV7-3 and TRBJ2-3; 7 bases align to TRBD2. The V segment lost 1 base and the J segment 3 bases; nucleotides outside the gene matches: 4. Germline V lookup: CDR1 SGHTA, CDR2 FQGTGA. There are 15 residues in the CDR3. CDR3: CASSLRGGRTDTQYF. The CDR3 region has the DNA TGTGCCAGCAGCTTAAGGGGCGGGAGAACAGATACGCAGTATTTT.

V is TRBV14 and J is TRBJ2-7, with 7 bases matching TRBD1. The CDR3 totals 15 residues. Unmatched junction bases numbered 9, after V lost 1 base and J lost 6 bases. Germline V CDR1 and CDR2: SGHDN, FVKESK. The CDR3, as DNA: TGTGCCAGCAGCCAAGCTGGACAGGTCATAGTCGAGCAGTACTTC. Protein: CASSQAGQVIVEQYF.

A few counts support this clone. The rearrangement joins TRBV27 to TRBJ2-3; D might be TRBD2 (6 bases). The germline V gene has CDR1 MNHEY and CDR2 SMNVEV (reference sequence). This CDR3 is 17 amino acids long. Trimming removed 6 bases at V and 1 base at J, with 20 bases between. As DNA, the CDR3 is TGTGCCAGCAGCCCCCAGCCTAGCGTCGGTGGCACAGATACGCAGTATTTT. Protein product: CASSPQPSVGGTDTQYF.

This clone was picked up one time. The chain carries TRBV7-8 and TRBJ1-2; no reliable D call. The germline V gene encodes CDR1 SGHVS and CDR2 FQNEAQ. Trimming pared 1 base from V and 1 base from J, leaving 4 bases between. This CDR3 spans 13 amino acids. For the CDR3, the DNA is TGTGCCAGCAGCTTAGGAGTTAACTATGGCTACACCTTC. It is translated as CASSLGVNYGYTF.

The chain uses TRBV7-9 and TRBJ2-3; 8 bases align to TRBD1. In germline, CDR1 is SEHNR, CDR2 FQNEAQ (reference sequence). This CDR3 contains 14 residues. Trimming at V came to 0 bases and at J to 6 bases, leaving 2 bases not matched to a gene. The CDR3 DNA follows: TGTGCCAGCAGCTTAGCGGACAGGGTGGATACGCAGTATTTT. It specifies CASSLADRVDTQYF.

V is TRBV23-1 and J is TRBJ2-4, with D tentatively TRBD2 (6 bases). TRBV23-1 is given ORF status, its function remaining uncertain. Trimming pared 2 bases from V and 3 bases from J, leaving 26 bases between. This CDR3 spans 20 amino acids. The CDR3 DNA reads as TGCGCCAGCAGTCAAATTTCTTTGCGGACCGTCCGGGGGAGCAAAAACATTCAGTACTTC. Protein product: CASSQISLRTVRGSKNIQYF.

The rearrangement uses TRBV28 and TRBJ2-7; D is possibly TRBD2 (6 bases). Trimming took 6 bases from V and 3 from J, leaving 15 bases between them. This CDR3 contains 14 residues. Germline V CDR1 and CDR2: MDHEN, SYDVKM. CDR3 DNA: TGTGCCAGCAGGACGGGACTCGCCCTCTACGAGCAGTACTTC. It codes for CASRTGLALYEQYF.

In DNA, the CDR3 is TGTGCCTGGAGCCACCGGGACAGCGCCTTTTATAGCAATCAGCCCCAGCATTTT. As protein: CAWSHRDSAFYSNQPQHF. The chain combines TRBV30 with TRBJ1-5; 7 bases align to TRBD1. Trimming took 3 bases from V and 0 from J; bases not matched to a gene: 14. The CDR3 has 18 amino acids. Looked up from germline, CDR1 is GTSNPN and CDR2 is SVGIG (reference sequence).

The J gene is TRBJ2-5, the V gene TRBV5-1; D perhaps matches TRBD2 (5 bases). Between the trimmed V and J ends, which lost 5 bases and 5 bases, there was a span of 19 bases. The CDR3 covers 15 residues. Germline CDR1 and CDR2: SGHRS and YFSETQ. CDR3 nucleotide sequence: TGCGCCAGCAGGCCTCGGGCTAGCCCTGGGGAGACCCAGTACTTC. Encoded protein: CASRPRASPGETQYF. Full variable domain (missing parts from reference TRBV5-1 and TRBJ2-5): KAGVTQTPRYLIKTRGQQVTLSCSPISGHRSVSWYQQTPGQGLQFLFEYFSETQRNKGNFPGRFSGRQFSNSRSEMNVSTLELGDSALYLCASRPRASPGETQYFGPGTRLLVL.

V and J are TRBV7-2 and TRBJ1-2, with 10 bases that match TRBD1. CDR3 length: 15 amino acids. Trimming removed 2 bases from V and 7 bases from J; junction bases left unmatched: 7. The germline V gene encodes CDR1 SGHTA and CDR2 FQGNSA. This CDR3 is CASSLLRQGASGYTF. DNA for the CDR3: TGTGCCAGCAGCTTATTACGACAGGGGGCCTCTGGCTACACCTTC.

This chain connects TRBV4-1 to TRBJ2-7; D may be TRBD1 (7 bases). Germline assignment: CDR1 MGHRA and CDR2 YSYEKL. Trimming pared 1 base from V and 3 bases from J, leaving 16 bases between. This CDR3 is 16 amino acids long. CDR3 sequence (DNA): TGCGCCAGCAGCCAAGTGGCAGGAGGGGGCCTCTACGAGCAGTACTTC. Protein sequence: CASSQVAGGGLYEQYF.

This chain connects TRBV7-3 to TRBJ2-1; tentative D call: TRBD2 (6 bases). V lost 1 base to trimming and J lost 0 bases, with 13 bases between them. The CDR3 contains 17 residues. Germline assignment: CDR1 SGHTA and CDR2 FQGTGA. The DNA of the CDR3 is TGTGCCAGCAGCTTAAGGGGACTCCGAAGCTCCTACAATGAGCAGTTCTTC. This encodes CASSLRGLRSSYNEQFF.

This clone appeared a single time. The chain carries TRBV5-1 and TRBJ2-7, with D perhaps TRBD2 (5 bases). V lost 0 bases to trimming and J lost 0 bases, with 10 bases between them. The CDR3 totals 15 residues. Germline V gene lookup returns CDR1 SGHRS and CDR2 YFSETQ. CDR3 nucleotides: TGCGCCAGCAGCTTGGGCCCGGGGAGCTCCTACGAGCAGTACTTC. Amino acids: CASSLGPGSSYEQYF.

V and J are TRBV4-1 and TRBJ2-1, with D perhaps TRBD1 (8 bases). Per germline, CDR1 MGHRA and CDR2 YSYEKL. The CDR3 consists of 19 residues. V lost 4 bases, J lost 5 bases, and 27 bases lay in between. The CDR3 here is CASSPQIVRTGRGDNEQFF. The CDR3 DNA reads as TGCGCCAGCAGCCCCCAAATCGTAAGGACAGGGAGGGGTGACAATGAGCAGTTCTTC.

This rearrangement joins TRBV7-2 to TRBJ1-6; TRBD1 might be the D (5 bases). Between the trimmed V and J ends, which lost 4 bases and 7 bases, there was a span of 8 bases. This CDR3 has 13 amino acids. Germline lookup yields CDR1 SGHTA and CDR2 FQGNSA. The CDR3 is CASSSRQNSPLHF. DNA for the CDR3: TGTGCCAGCAGCTCCAGACAGAATTCACCCCTCCACTTT.

The chain links TRBV9 to TRBJ2-3; no reliable D call. Trimming cost V 4 bases and J 4 bases, with 16 bases left between them. Per germline, CDR1 SGDLS and CDR2 YYNGEE. CDR3 length: 15 amino acids. The DNA of the CDR3 is TGTGCCAGCAGCCACCGGTCAAGAGAGGCAGATACGCAGTATTTT. It codes for CASSHRSREADTQYF.

The gene calls are TRBV5-1 and TRBJ1-2; weak D call: TRBD1 (6 bases). This CDR3 is 13 amino acids long. Trimming took off 2 bases at V and 6 bases at J, with 11 bases between the two ends. CDR1 is SGHRS and CDR2 is YFSETQ in the germline V gene. The CDR3 sequence: CASSFSGADGYTF. Written as DNA, the CDR3 is TGCGCCAGCAGCTTTTCAGGGGCCGATGGCTACACCTTC.

The chain links TRBV27 to TRBJ1-5; TRBD1 matches at 8 bases. This CDR3 comprises 16 residues. Trimming at V came to 2 bases and at J to 5 bases, leaving 8 bases not matched to a gene. The germline CDR1 and CDR2 sequences are MNHEY and SMNVEV (reference sequence). CDR3 residues: CASSLGYRGSDQPQHF. The DNA of the CDR3 is TGTGCCAGCAGTTTAGGGTACAGGGGGAGCGATCAGCCCCAGCATTTT.

The chain couples TRBV12-5 to TRBJ1-2; tentative D call: TRBD1 (5 bases). V was shortened by 3 bases and J by 3 bases, with 8 bases between the two germline ends. The CDR3 is 13 amino acids. Germline CDR1 LGHNT, CDR2 FRNRAP. The chain's CDR3 is CASGFGGDYGYTF. The CDR3 DNA sequence: TGTGCTAGTGGTTTTGGGGGGGACTATGGCTACACCTTC.

The chain couples TRBV5-4 to TRBJ2-7; 7 bases are a match to TRBD2. There are 15 residues in the CDR3. Germline V CDR1 and CDR2: SGHNT, YYREEE (reference sequence). Losses at the gene ends were 5 bases for V and 1 base for J; bases not matched to a gene: 9. CDR3 amino acids: CASSPDQRGSYEQYF. The CDR3 nucleotides are TGTGCCAGCAGTCCCGACCAGCGGGGTTCCTACGAGCAGTACTTC.

The V gene is TRBV10-3, the J gene TRBJ1-2; TRBD1 might be the D (5 bases). Germline-derived CDR1 and CDR2 are ENHRY and SYGVKD. CDR3 length equals 14 residues. Trimming removed 0 bases at V and 8 bases at J, with 13 bases between. The CDR3 DNA is TGTGCCATCAGTGAGTCGAAAGAACAGGTGGGCTACACCTTC. Translated, it gives CAISESKEQVGYTF.

The chain has TRBV28 and TRBJ1-5, with 8 bases matching TRBD1. Germline lookup yields CDR1 MDHEN and CDR2 SYDVKM. There are 14 residues in the CDR3. Trimming removed 10 bases from V and 3 bases from J; junction bases left unmatched: 8. In DNA form, the CDR3 reads TGTGCCACCTACGGGACAGGTTCCAATCAGCCCCAGCATTTT. Protein: CATYGTGSNQPQHF.

This chain uses TRBV3-1 (or the pseudogene TRBV3-2) with TRBJ2-1, with TRBD2 matching over 11 bases. V lost 1 base and J lost 6; bases outside the gene matches: 5. The CDR3 is 16 residues long. CDR1 LGHDT and CDR2 YNNKEL come from the germline V gene (reference sequence). In DNA, the CDR3 is TGTGCCAGCAGCCAAGGGACTAGCGGGCATATCAATGAGCAGTTCTTC. Protein product: CASSQGTSGHINEQFF.